The 3 T cell receptor beta chains below were found in one sample sequenced in a study of T cells expressing NK-cell markers. TCRdb reprocessed the 5' RACE reads and stores each CDR3 protein as one record, lacking DNA. The sample totals about 260,000 distinct CDR3 sequences. Sequencing used blood T cells: a sorted CD56 or NKG2C T cell subset, CD4+ or CD8+ T cells, or bulk PBMC T cells (not recorded which). The receptors originated from a woman aged 18-70 years in good health.

The chain employs TRBV6-5 and TRBJ2-5. There are 12 residues in the CDR3. Per the germline V gene, CDR1 is MNHEY and CDR2 is SVGAGI. The CDR3 protein is CASSRGPETQYF.

The chain couples TRBV14 to TRBJ2-2. Germline V gene lookup returns CDR1 SGHDN and CDR2 FVKESK. The CDR3 loop spans 13 amino acids. CDR3 sequence: CASSVEYPGELFF.

The rearrangement links TRBV20-1 to TRBJ2-1; there is no DNA to check the TCRdb D call of TRBD1. Germline V gene data show CDR1 as DFQATT and CDR2 as SNEGSKA (reference sequence). The CDR3 loop spans 12 amino acids. This CDR3 is CSVQLDSNEQFF.